This T cell receptor beta chain appears in the sequencing data of a study of blood T cell repertoires in COVID-19. Authors' methods: Counts of nucleated cells, estimated from reference gene primer amplification, were obtained. Assay used: immunoSEQ multiplex PCR; TCRdb lists only in-frame clones, some missing. That table is the source of V, J and clone size, and D and trimming were worked out from the DNA. The table lists 110,000 to 150,000 clones, about nine tenths of them singletons, with less than 4.5% in the top ten. Germline V CDR1 and CDR2: MNHEY, SMNVEV (reference sequence). Trimming took 5 bases from V and 2 from J, leaving 19 bases between them. This CDR3 contains 16 residues.

The sample consisted of PBMCs or T cells enriched from blood (not recorded which). The source of this sequence is a man aged 45-60 years who had recovered from COVID-19. V usage is TRBV27 and J usage is TRBJ2-7; possibly TRBD2 for D (6 bases). This CDR3 is CASSPYRSWGAYEQYF. CDR3 sequence (DNA): TGTGCCAGCAGTCCCTACAGGAGCTGGGGGGCCTACGAGCAGTACTTC.